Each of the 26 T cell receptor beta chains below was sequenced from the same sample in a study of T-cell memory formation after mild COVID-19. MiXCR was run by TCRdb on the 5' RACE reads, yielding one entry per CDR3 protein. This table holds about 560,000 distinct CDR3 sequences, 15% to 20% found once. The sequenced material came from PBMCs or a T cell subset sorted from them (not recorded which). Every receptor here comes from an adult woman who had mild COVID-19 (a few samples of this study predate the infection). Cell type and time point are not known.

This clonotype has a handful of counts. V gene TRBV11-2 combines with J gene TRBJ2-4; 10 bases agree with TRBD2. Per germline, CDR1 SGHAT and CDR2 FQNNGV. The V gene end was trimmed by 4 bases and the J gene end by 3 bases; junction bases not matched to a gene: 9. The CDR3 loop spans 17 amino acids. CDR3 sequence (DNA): TGTGCCAGCAGCTCCTCCGGACTAGCGGAGAACAAAAACATTCAGTACTTC. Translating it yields CASSSSGLAENKNIQYF.

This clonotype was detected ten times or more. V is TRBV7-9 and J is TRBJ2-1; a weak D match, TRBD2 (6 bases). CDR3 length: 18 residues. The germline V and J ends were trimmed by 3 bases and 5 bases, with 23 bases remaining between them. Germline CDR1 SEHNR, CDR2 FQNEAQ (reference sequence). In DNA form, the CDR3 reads TGTGCCAGCAGCTTCGGCCGCGGGGTAGGCAGTTGGGACAATGAGCAGTTCTTC. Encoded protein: CASSFGRGVGSWDNEQFF.

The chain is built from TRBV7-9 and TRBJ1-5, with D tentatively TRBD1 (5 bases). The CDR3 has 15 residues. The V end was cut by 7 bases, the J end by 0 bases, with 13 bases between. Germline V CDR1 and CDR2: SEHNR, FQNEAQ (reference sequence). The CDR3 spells CASTRGEGSNQPQHF. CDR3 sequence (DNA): TGTGCCAGCACTCGGGGGGAGGGTAGCAATCAGCCCCAGCATTTT.

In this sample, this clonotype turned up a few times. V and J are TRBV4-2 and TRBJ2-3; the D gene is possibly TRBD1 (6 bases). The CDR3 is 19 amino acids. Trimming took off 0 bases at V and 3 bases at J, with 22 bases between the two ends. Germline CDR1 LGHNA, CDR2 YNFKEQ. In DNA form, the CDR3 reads TGTGCCAGCAGCCAAGAAGGTGGGGGCGGAAGGTGGGGGACAGATACGCAGTATTTT. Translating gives CASSQEGGGGRWGTDTQYF.

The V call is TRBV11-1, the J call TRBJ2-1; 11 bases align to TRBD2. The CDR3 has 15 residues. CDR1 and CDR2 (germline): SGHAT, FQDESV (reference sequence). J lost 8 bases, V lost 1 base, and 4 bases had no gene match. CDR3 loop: CASSLELAGADEQFF. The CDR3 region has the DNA TGTGCCAGCAGCTTAGAACTAGCGGGAGCTGATGAGCAGTTCTTC.

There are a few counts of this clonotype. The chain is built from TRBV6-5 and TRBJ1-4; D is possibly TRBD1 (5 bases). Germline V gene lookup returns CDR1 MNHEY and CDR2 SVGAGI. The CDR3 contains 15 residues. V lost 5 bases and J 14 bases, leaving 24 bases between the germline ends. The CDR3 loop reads CASSNLGTGITLLFF. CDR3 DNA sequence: TGTGCCAGCAGTAACCTCGGGACCGGAATTACATTGCTGTTTTTT.

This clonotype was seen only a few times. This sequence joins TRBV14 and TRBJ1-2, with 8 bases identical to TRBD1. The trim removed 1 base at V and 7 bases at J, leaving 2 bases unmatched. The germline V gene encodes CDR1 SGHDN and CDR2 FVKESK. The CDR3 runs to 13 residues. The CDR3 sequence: CASSQGTGFGYTF. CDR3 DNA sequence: TGTGCCAGCAGCCAAGGGACAGGGTTTGGCTACACCTTC.

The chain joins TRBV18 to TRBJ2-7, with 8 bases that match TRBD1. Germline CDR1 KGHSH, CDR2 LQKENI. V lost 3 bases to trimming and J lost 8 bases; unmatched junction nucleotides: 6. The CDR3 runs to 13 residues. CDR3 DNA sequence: TGTGCCAGCTCACCGGACAGGGTAAGGCAGCAGTACTTC. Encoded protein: CASSPDRVRQQYF.

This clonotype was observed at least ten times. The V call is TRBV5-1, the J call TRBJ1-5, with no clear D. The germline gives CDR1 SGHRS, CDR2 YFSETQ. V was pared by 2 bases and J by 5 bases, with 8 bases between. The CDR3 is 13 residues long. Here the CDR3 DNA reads TGCGCCAGCAGCTTCGACGGTGATCAGCCCCAGCATTTT. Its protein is CASSFDGDQPQHF. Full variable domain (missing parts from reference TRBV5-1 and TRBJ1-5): KAGVTQTPRYLIKTRGQQVTLSCSPISGHRSVSWYQQTPGQGLQFLFEYFSETQRNKGNFPGRFSGRQFSNSRSEMNVSTLELGDSALYLCASSFDGDQPQHFGDGTRLSIL.

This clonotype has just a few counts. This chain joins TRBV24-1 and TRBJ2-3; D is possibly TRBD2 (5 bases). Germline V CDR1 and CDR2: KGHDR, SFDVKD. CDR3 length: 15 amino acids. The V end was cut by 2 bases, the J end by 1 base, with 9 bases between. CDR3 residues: CATSDYKRGTDTQYF. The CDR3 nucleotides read TGTGCCACCAGTGATTATAAGAGGGGCACAGATACGCAGTATTTT.

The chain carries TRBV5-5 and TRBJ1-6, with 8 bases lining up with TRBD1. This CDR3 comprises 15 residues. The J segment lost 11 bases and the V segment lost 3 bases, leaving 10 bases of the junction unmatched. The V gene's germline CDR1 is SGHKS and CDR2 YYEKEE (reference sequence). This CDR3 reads CASSWEDRVYPPLHF. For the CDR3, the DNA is TGTGCCAGCAGCTGGGAGGACAGGGTGTACCCACCCCTCCACTTT.

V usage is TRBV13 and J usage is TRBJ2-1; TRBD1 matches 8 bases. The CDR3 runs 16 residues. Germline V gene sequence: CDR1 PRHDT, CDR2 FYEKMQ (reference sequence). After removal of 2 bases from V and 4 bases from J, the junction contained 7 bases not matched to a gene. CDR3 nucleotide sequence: TGTGCCAGCAGCTTAATCGGACAGGGACAGTACAATGAGCAGTTCTTC. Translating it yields CASSLIGQGQYNEQFF.

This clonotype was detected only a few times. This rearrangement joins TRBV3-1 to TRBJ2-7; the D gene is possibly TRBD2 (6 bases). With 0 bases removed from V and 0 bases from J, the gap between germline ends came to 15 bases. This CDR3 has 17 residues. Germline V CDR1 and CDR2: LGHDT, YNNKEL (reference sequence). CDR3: CASSQEVLGGSSYEQYF. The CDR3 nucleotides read TGTGCCAGCAGCCAAGAAGTATTGGGAGGAAGCTCCTACGAGCAGTACTTC.

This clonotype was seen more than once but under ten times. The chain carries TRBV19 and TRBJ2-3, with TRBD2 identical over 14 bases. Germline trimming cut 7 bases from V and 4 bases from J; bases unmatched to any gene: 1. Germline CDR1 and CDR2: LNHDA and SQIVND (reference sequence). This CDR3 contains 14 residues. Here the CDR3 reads CASKTSGGADTQYF. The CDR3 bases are TGTGCCAGTAAGACTAGCGGGGGGGCAGATACGCAGTATTTT.

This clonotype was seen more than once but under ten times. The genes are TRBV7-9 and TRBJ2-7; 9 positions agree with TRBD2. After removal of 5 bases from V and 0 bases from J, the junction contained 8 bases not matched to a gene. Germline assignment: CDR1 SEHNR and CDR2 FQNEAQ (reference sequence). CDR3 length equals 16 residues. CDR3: CASSLKAGGISYEQYF. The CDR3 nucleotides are TGTGCCAGCAGCCTAAAAGCGGGGGGAATCTCCTACGAGCAGTACTTC.

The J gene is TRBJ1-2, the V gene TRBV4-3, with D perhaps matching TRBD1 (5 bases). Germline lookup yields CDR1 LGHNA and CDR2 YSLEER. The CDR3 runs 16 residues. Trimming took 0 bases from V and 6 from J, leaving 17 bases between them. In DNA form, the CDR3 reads TGCGCCAGCAGCCAAGATTCGACGGGGGGGTTCGATGGCTACACCTTC. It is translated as CASSQDSTGGFDGYTF.

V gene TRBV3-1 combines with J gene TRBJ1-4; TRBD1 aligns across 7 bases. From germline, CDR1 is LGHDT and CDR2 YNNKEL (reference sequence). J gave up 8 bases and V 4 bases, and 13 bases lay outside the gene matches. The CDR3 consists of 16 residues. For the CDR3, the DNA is TGTGCCAGCAGCCGCCCTAAAGGGGGCGAGCACGAAAAACTGTTTTTT. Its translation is CASSRPKGGEHEKLFF.

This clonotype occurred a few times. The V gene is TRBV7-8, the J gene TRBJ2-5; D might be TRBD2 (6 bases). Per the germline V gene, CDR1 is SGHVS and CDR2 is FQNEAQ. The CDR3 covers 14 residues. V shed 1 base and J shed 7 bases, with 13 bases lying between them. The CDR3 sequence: CASSLVGEGGTQYF. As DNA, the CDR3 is TGTGCCAGCAGCTTAGTCGGAGAGGGAGGGACCCAGTACTTC.

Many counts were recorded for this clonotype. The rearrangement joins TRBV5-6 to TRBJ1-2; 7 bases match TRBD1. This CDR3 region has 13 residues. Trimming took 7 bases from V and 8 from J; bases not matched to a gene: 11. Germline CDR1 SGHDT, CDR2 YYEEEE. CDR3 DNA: TGTGCCAGCTCACTTCGACAGGGTGACGGCTACACCTTC. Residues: CASSLRQGDGYTF. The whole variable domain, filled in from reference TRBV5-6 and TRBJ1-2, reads DAGVTQSPTHLIKTRGQQVTLRCSPKSGHDTVSWYQQALGQGPQFIFQYYEEEERQRGNFPDRFSGHQFPNYSSELNVNALLLGDSALYLCASSLRQGDGYTFGSGTRLTVV.

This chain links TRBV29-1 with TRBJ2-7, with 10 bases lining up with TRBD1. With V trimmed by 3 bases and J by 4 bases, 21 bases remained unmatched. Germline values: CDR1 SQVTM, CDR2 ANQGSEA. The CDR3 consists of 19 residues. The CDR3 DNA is TGCAGCGTTGATCCCACCGGATCCGGGACAGGGGCCCGAGGGTACGAGCAGTACTTC. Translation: CSVDPTGSGTGARGYEQYF.

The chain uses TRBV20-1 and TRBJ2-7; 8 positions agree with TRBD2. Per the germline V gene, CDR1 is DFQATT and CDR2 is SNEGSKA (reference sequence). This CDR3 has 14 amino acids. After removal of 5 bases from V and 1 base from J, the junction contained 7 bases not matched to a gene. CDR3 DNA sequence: TGCAGTGCTCGGACTAGCCAAACTTCCTACGAGCAGTACTTC. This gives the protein CSARTSQTSYEQYF.

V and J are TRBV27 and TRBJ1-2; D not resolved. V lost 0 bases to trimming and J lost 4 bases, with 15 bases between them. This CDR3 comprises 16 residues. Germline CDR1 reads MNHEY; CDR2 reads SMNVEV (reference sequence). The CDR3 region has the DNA TGTGCCAGCAGTTTATCGATTCGGTTGGGTTCCTATGGCTACACCTTC. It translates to CASSLSIRLGSYGYTF.

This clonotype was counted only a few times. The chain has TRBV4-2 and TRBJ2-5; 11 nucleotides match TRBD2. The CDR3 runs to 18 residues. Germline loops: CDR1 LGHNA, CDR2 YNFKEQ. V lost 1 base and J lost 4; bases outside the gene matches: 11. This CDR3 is CASSQVAKTSGGAETQYF. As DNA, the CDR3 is TGTGCCAGCAGCCAAGTTGCAAAAACTAGCGGGGGCGCAGAGACCCAGTACTTC.

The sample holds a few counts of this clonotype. CDR3 protein: CASRGQGFYEQYF. CDR3 in DNA: TGTGCCAGCCGTGGCCAGGGGTTCTACGAGCAGTACTTC. The chain has TRBV6-5 and TRBJ2-7; D possibly corresponds to TRBD1 (6 bases). V was clipped by 8 bases and J by 3 bases, with 14 bases between them. Germline values: CDR1 MNHEY, CDR2 SVGAGI. This CDR3 spans 13 amino acids.

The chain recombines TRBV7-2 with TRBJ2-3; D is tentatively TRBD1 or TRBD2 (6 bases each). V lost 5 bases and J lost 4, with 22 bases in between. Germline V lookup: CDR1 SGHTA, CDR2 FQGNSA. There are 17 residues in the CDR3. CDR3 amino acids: CASSPHGPGATSDTQYF. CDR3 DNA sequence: TGTGCCAGCAGCCCTCACGGGCCGGGGGCCACGTCAGATACGCAGTATTTT.

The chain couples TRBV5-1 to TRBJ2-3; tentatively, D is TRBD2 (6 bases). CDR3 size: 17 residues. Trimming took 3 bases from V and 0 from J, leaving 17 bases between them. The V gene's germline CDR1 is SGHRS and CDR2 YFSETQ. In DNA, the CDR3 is TGCGCCAGCAGCTCCTCGCTTAGCGGAACTAGCACAGATACGCAGTATTTT. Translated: CASSSSLSGTSTDTQYF.